This TCR beta chain was recovered during a study of patients and donors after allogeneic stem cell transplantation (dated by TCRdb to the early 2020s). Library generation was performed with RT-PCR. The reads were generated on a NextSeq 550. TCRdb trimmed public reads at Q25 via fastp, called clones via MiXCR and kept in-frame beta chains. Duplicate CDR3 protein sequences are folded into a single record with the most common DNA and genes. The sample contains 190,000 or so distinct CDR3 sequences, about 37% of them found a single time. In total, the top ten clones hold about 9.9% of the sample. This clonotype was detected a few times. Its antigen remains undetermined. No much larger clone is present one base from it, and per-base qualities are unavailable. Clipping removes 4 bases from V and 7 bases from J, with 3 as the unmatched junction base count. The CDR3, from cysteine to phenylalanine, totals 12 residues. The entry retains the CDR3 DNA only, 36 bases that are in frame from base 1. Reading the germline V gene gives CDR1 SGHRS and CDR2 YFSETQ.

This chain is built from TRBV5-1 and TRBJ1-1; 8 central nucleotides agree with TRBD1. The source is a human donor who was either an allogeneic HSCT recipient or a stem cell or donor lymphocyte infusion donor (not recorded which). It is not recorded whose cells these are; they may come from a transplant donor. Sequencing used blood, either unsorted or a sorted T cell fraction (not recorded which). The nucleotide sequence is given as TGCGCCAGCAGCCGGGGGACAGGTGAAGCTTTCTTT. Translation gives CASSRGTGEAFF.